The entry that follows covers one T cell receptor (beta chain) sequence. This entry comes from a study of blood T cell repertoires in COVID-19. About the study: Collection of acute and convalescent COVID-19 samples took place in the United States, Italy and Spain. T cells, B-cell-depleted T cells, or PBMCs supplied cDNA or gDNA.

Clones were read by immunoSEQ multiplex PCR, and TCRdb kept only the in-frame ones, dropping some. The sample lists roughly 100,000 clones; over 80% were seen once. Germline values: CDR1 KGHSH, CDR2 LQKENI. The CDR3 covers 15 residues. V shed 4 bases, J shed 3 bases, and the junction held 7 bases outside the gene matches. The specimen sequenced was peripheral blood. J is TRBJ1-2 and V is TRBV18; 8 nucleotides line up with TRBD1. The TCR was taken from an older man with active or convalescent COVID-19. CDR3 nucleotide sequence: TGTGCCAGCTCACTCCTCATGACAGGGGACTATGGCTACACCTTC. Residues: CASSLLMTGDYGYTF.